What follows is one TCR beta chain and its context. Its antigen is not identified. TCRdb keeps only in-frame clones here, not all; method: immunoSEQ multiplex PCR. The sample yields about 360,000 clones, 86% seen once. This entry comes from a study of cytomegalovirus exposure and HLA in healthy donors. Study results and limitations: Among TCR beta chains, those listed as cytomegalovirus-associated numbered 164. High sensitivity and specificity were reportedly achieved when the classifier diagnosed cytomegalovirus status. The CMV antigen specificity of three CMV-associated chains was confirmed through in vitro analysis.

Trimming shortened V by 4 bases and J by 1 base, and 21 bases separated the two germline ends. This CDR3 contains 18 residues. CDR1 and CDR2 from the germline V gene are SGDLS and YYNGEE. Sequencing was performed on PBMCs. This sequence was found in a young woman in good health and CMV-seronegative. The rearrangement links TRBV9 to TRBJ1-3; possible D gene TRBD1, 6 bases. In DNA form, the CDR3 reads TGTGCCAGCAGCTCCCGGTTGGGGGGGCTGATTTCTGGAAACACCATATATTTT. Translation gives CASSSRLGGLISGNTIYF.